These 7 T cell receptor beta chains originate from one sample sequenced in a study of T cell changes during pregnancy in multiple sclerosis. The data were produced by immunoSEQ multiplex PCR, yet TCRdb's version contains in-frame clones alone and is incomplete. The profile shows about 70,000 clones, approximately 92% of them singletons. The specimen comprised peripheral blood, sampled in the first trimester of pregnancy. These TCRs come from a female donor with multiple sclerosis, enrolled in a pregnancy study.

In its sample, this clone was seen once. The chain joins TRBV6-7 to TRBJ2-2; 7 bases are a match to TRBD1. TRBV6-7 is recorded as an ORF, its role being uncertain. V was clipped by 7 bases and J by 7 bases; unmatched bases: 12. CDR3 length: 15 residues. In nucleotides, the CDR3 is TGTGCCAGCACCCCCCGCGTAGGGGGCCACGGGGAGCTGTTTTTT. Translated: CASTPRVGGHGELFF.

This clone appeared once. V and J are TRBV9 and TRBJ2-2, with TRBD2 matching 11 bases. The CDR3 covers 17 residues. V shed 3 bases and J 7 bases; nucleotides not matched to a gene: 11. CDR1 SGDLS and CDR2 YYNGEE come from the germline V gene. CDR3 loop: CASSEPLAGGPVGELFF. Here the CDR3 DNA reads TGTGCCAGCAGCGAGCCATTAGCGGGAGGGCCGGTCGGGGAGCTGTTTTTT.

V usage is TRBV11-1 and J usage is TRBJ2-1; 9 nucleotides match TRBD2. J gave up 3 bases and V 5 bases, and 5 bases lay outside the gene matches. CDR1 is SGHAT and CDR2 is FQDESV in the germline V gene (reference sequence). CDR3 length equals 15 residues. CDR3 amino acids: CASSAGLAYYNEQFF. CDR3 DNA: TGTGCCAGCAGCGCGGGACTAGCCTACTACAATGAGCAGTTCTTC.

The chain joins TRBV7-6 to TRBJ1-2, with D perhaps matching TRBD1 (5 bases). Per germline, CDR1 SGHVS and CDR2 FNYEAQ. The CDR3 is 12 residues long. V was cut by 5 bases and J by 6 bases, with 10 bases left in between. For the CDR3, the DNA is TGTGCCAGCAGCCCCTTGACAGATGGCTACACCTTC. Protein: CASSPLTDGYTF.

This clone was detected only a few times. The chain has TRBV5-4 and TRBJ1-1, with 7 bases lining up with TRBD1. The CDR3 covers 13 residues. Germline assignment: CDR1 SGHNT and CDR2 YYREEE (reference sequence). The ends lost 7 bases at V and 4 bases at J; junction bases unmatched: 7. The CDR3 DNA reads TGTGCCAGCGGACAGGTGGGGGTCACTGAAGCTTTCTTT. It encodes CASGQVGVTEAFF.

This clone was observed once. The J gene is TRBJ1-1, the V gene TRBV4-1; the D gene is possibly TRBD1 (5 bases). V shed 1 base and J shed 4 bases, with 10 bases lying between them. The CDR3 is 14 residues long. Per germline, CDR1 MGHRA and CDR2 YSYEKL. The CDR3 spells CASSQGRGGTEAFF. As DNA, the CDR3 is TGCGCCAGCAGCCAAGGTCGGGGGGGCACTGAAGCTTTCTTT.

The V gene is TRBV30, the J gene TRBJ1-4; 9 nucleotides match TRBD1. V lost 2 bases and J lost 4; bases outside the gene matches: 8. The CDR3 has 16 residues. Per the germline V gene, CDR1 is GTSNPN and CDR2 is SVGIG (reference sequence). The chain's CDR3 is CAWSLSGTGLNEKLFF. As DNA, the CDR3 is TGTGCCTGGAGTCTATCCGGGACAGGGCTTAATGAAAAACTGTTTTTT.